This note documents a single T cell receptor (beta chain) sequence. CD45RO-negative CD8 cells positively selected for CCR7 made up the naive population, which excluded terminally differentiated effector memory CD45RA+ cells. All the donors were Caucasian adults who lived in Nashville, Tennessee. In the original workflow: From ImmunoSEQ came sequences covering only the junction and carrying no quality scores, so filtering differed. Data came from immunoSEQ multiplex PCR; TCRdb stores just in-frame clones and leaves some out. V and J calls plus clone size are reproduced from that table; the DNA served to infer D and trimming. The sample has approximately 2,200,000 clones; just over 90% are singletons. The sample belongs to a study of shared clonotypes between healthy human individuals. This CDR3 is 15 amino acids long. The germline CDR1 and CDR2 sequences are LNHDA and SQIVND (reference sequence). V was pared by 6 bases and J by 2 bases, with 14 bases between.

This clonotype was sampled from a man aged 18-30 years in good health. Some clones in this sample may be carry-over from other donors' samples. V gene TRBV19 combines with J gene TRBJ1-5; no clear D. What was sequenced was naive CD8+ T cells from PBMCs. The CDR3 region has the DNA TGTGCCAGTAGAACGTACGGTGGGGGCAATCAGCCCCAGCATTTT. Its protein product is CASRTYGGGNQPQHF.